This T cell receptor beta chain was identified during a study of human T cells and chemical hapten exposure. This clonotype has at least ten counts. TCRdb reprocessed the RACE reads with MiXCR, giving one entry per CDR3 protein. Of over 85,000 distinct CDR3 sequences listed, 9.3% were seen once; the top ten hold around 2%. This CDR3 is 16 amino acids long. Germline CDR1 and CDR2: DFQATT and SNEGSKA (reference sequence). Unmatched junction bases numbered 8, after V lost 2 bases and J lost 4 bases. The time point: patch test 2, 6 weeks after DPC sensitization. Sample treatment: therapeutic diphenylcyclopropenone sensitization with weekly scalp DPC.

The source is a woman in her thirties or forties with alopecia areata. Some clones in this sample may be carry-over from other donors' samples. The chain employs TRBV20-1 and TRBJ2-1; 10 bases fit TRBD2. Sequenced material: whole blood, taken in connection with sensitization to the hapten diphenylcyclopropenone (DPC). CDR3 nucleotide sequence: TGCAGTGCTAGAAAGCCTAGCGGGAGTGCATACAATGAGCAGTTCTTC. Its translation is CSARKPSGSAYNEQFF.